Given below is one T cell receptor (beta chain) in context. Reverse transcription of roughly 0.5 to 1 ug RNA was carried out with random hexamers. MiXCR, run by TCRdb on the immunoSEQ multiplex PCR reads, gives a single entry per CDR3 protein. Of about 120,000 distinct CDR3 sequences listed, roughly 94% were seen once; the top ten hold about 0.27%. The data are from a study of CD8 T cells in Susac syndrome. The CDR3 is made up of 14 amino acids. The germline gives CDR1 MNHEY, CDR2 SVGAGI. Trimming cost V 0 bases and J 8 bases, with 13 bases left between them. The chain joins TRBV6-5 to TRBJ1-2; D perhaps matches TRBD1 (6 bases). This TCR came from a human donor with Susac syndrome. The sequenced material came from CD8+ T cells from PBMCs. The CDR3 region is CASSYSPGEGGYTF. The CDR3 coding sequence is TGTGCCAGCAGTTACTCGCCAGGGGAAGGAGGCTACACCTTC.